This T cell receptor (beta chain) was identified in a study of cytomegalovirus exposure and HLA in healthy donors. Using immunoSEQ multiplex PCR, the repertoire was profiled, and TCRdb retains in-frame clones only, with some absent. The sample contains some 140,000 clones, roughly 86% of which appear only once. CDR1 and CDR2 (germline): KGHSH, LQKENI. V lost 6 bases and J lost 3; bases outside the gene matches: 7. The CDR3 is 15 amino acids. Material for sequencing was PBMCs. V gene TRBV18 combines with J gene TRBJ2-3; 9 bases fit TRBD2. The receptor was isolated from a human donor in good health. As DNA, the CDR3 is TGTGCCAGCTCTCTTGGACTAGCGCAAACAGATACGCAGTATTTT. Translation: CASSLGLAQTDTQYF.